These T cell receptor beta chains were read from a single sample in a study of Graves' ophthalmopathy and Graves' hyperthyroidism. TCRdb itself ran the multiplex PCR reads through MiXCR, one entry per CDR3 protein. This sample yields some 200,000 distinct CDR3 sequences, of which roughly 29% are seen a single time; about 9.3% belongs to the top ten. The sequenced sample was peripheral blood. The source is a man aged 50 to 59 with Graves' ophthalmopathy. CDR3s include the opening cysteine and the closing phenylalanine or tryptophan. D genes are given only for firm matches. Size values are once, few and many counts, or a class for expanded clones, and some rows have none.

many	NA	TRBV11-2	TRBJ1-3	CASRPRASGNTIYF	TGTGCCAGCAGGCCCAGAGCCTCTGGAAACACCATATATTTT
NA	NA	TRBV7-8	TRBJ2-7	CASSLGTCGYEQYF	TGTGCCAGCAGCTTAGGGACTTGCGGCTACGAGCAGTACTTC
many	TRBD2	TRBV6-2/TRBV6-3	TRBJ2-6	CASSYRGGDPSSGANVLTF	TGTGCCAGCAGTTACAGGGGAGGGGATCCCAGCTCTGGGGCCAACGTCCTGACTTTC
many	NA	TRBV12-3/TRBV12-4	TRBJ2-7	CASTSLAGYEQYF	TGTGCCAGCACCTCCCTGGCGGGCTACGAGCAGTACTTC
NA	NA	TRBV6-2/TRBV6-3	TRBJ2-5	CASSLHGGGTQYF	TGTGCCAGCAGTTTACACGGAGGGGGGACCCAGTACTTC
few	NA	TRBV6-1	TRBJ1-2	CASSENGADGYTF	TGTGCCAGCAGTGAAAATGGAGCGGACGGCTACACCTTC
NA	NA	TRBV15	TRBJ2-7	CATRPRLASDEQYF	TGTGCCACCCGACCTAGGTTAGCCTCAGACGAGCAGTACTTC
NA	NA	TRBV12-3/TRBV12-4	TRBJ1-5	CASSLDSFQPQHF	TGTGCCAGCAGTTTAGACTCGTTTCAGCCCCAGCATTTT
many	NA	TRBV6-5	TRBJ2-5	CASSLGLKETQYF	TGTGCCAGCAGTTTGGGACTTAAAGAGACCCAGTACTTC
NA	NA	TRBV5-1	TRBJ2-7	CASSMGLSYEQYF	TGCGCCAGCAGTATGGGGCTCTCCTACGAGCAGTACTTC
NA	NA	TRBV19	TRBJ2-4	CASSRMGTQNIQYF	TGTGCCAGTAGTAGAATGGGGACACAAAACATTCAGTACTTC
many	TRBD1	TRBV18	TRBJ1-6	CASSPPDREVYSPLHF	TGTGCCAGCTCACCACCGGACAGGGAGGTTTATTCACCCCTCCACTTT
few	NA	TRBV12-3/TRBV12-4	TRBJ1-2	CASSFRRELSGYTF	TGTGCCAGCAGTTTTCGTCGGGAGTTAAGTGGCTACACCTTC
few	NA	TRBV6-1	TRBJ1-1	CASNYGGSPTEAFF	TGTGCCAGCAACTACGGGGGGAGCCCCACTGAAGCTTTCTTT
many	NA	TRBV3-1	TRBJ2-5	CASSQSRADSGYF	TGTGCCAGCAGCCAAAGTCGGGCAGACTCAGGGTACTTC
many	TRBD1	TRBV6-2/TRBV6-3	TRBJ2-7	CASSYSGGPYEQYF	TGTGCCAGCAGTTACTCAGGGGGCCCCTACGAGCAGTACTTC
many	TRBD2	TRBV28	TRBJ2-1	CASSPTGLADSYNEQFF	TGTGCCAGCAGTCCGACGGGACTAGCTGACTCCTACAATGAGCAGTTCTTC
NA	NA	TRBV11-1	TRBJ2-2	CASSLSRTGELFF	TGTGCCAGCAGCCTCTCGAGGACCGGGGAGCTGTTTTTT
many	TRBD1	TRBV20-1	TRBJ2-5	CSALTGLGETQYF	TGCAGTGCCCTGACAGGGTTGGGAGAGACCCAGTACTTC
many	NA	TRBV29-1	TRBJ2-6	CSVDTSTGANVLTF	TGCAGCGTTGATACTAGCACTGGGGCCAACGTCCTGACTTTC
many	NA	TRBV6-1	TRBJ2-7	CASSSGTGEQYF	TGTGCCAGCAGCTCAGGGACGGGCGAGCAGTACTTC
NA	NA	TRBV11-1	TRBJ1-1	CASSNRAGAFF	TGTGCCAGCAGCAACAGGGCTGGGGCTTTCTTT
many	NA	TRBV28	TRBJ2-7	CATNREIYEQYF	TGTGCCACCAACAGGGAAATCTACGAGCAGTACTTC
many	NA	TRBV28	TRBJ1-5	CASSNPGTVLSNQPQHF	TGTGCCAGCAGTAATCCGGGAACAGTCCTTAGCAATCAGCCCCAGCATTTT